This passage covers 10 T cell receptor beta chains from one sample sequenced in a study of shared clonotypes between healthy human individuals. The assay was immunoSEQ multiplex PCR, and TCRdb's table has in-frame clones only and misses some. This table has more than 2,000,000 clones, roughly nine tenths appearing once. The sample was naive CD4+ T cells sorted from blood. Subset specified: CD45RA+ positively selected. The source of these receptors is a man younger than 35 in good health.

This clone has a single count. The chain links TRBV10-3 to TRBJ2-2; D unclear. CDR3 size: 17 residues. Per germline, CDR1 ENHRY and CDR2 SYGVKD. V shed 0 bases and J shed 1 base, with 12 bases lying between them. The CDR3 loop is CAISESVGLLNTGELFF. As DNA, the CDR3 is TGTGCCATCAGTGAGTCGGTCGGATTACTGAACACCGGGGAGCTGTTTTTT.

About this clone: This may be a read error, as it is one base from a much larger clone. Other DNA sequences within the sample encode an identical CDR3. The V call is TRBV6-6, the J call TRBJ1-1; no reliable D call. Trimming took 6 bases from V and 1 from J, leaving 6 bases between them. This CDR3 region has 12 residues. Germline lookup yields CDR1 MNHNY and CDR2 SVGAGI (reference sequence). Written as DNA, the CDR3 is TGTGCCAGCAGCTTCGGGAACACTGAAGCTTTCTTT. This gives the protein CASSFGNTEAFF.

CDR3 loop: CASSESNGEWYEQYF. CDR3 DNA sequence: TGCGCCAGCAGTGAGTCGAACGGGGAATGGTACGAGCAGTACTTC. V is TRBV10-1 and J is TRBJ2-7; tentative D call: TRBD2 (5 bases). The V end lost 0 bases, the J end lost 4 bases, and 13 bases lay between the germline ends. Germline V gene sequence: CDR1 WNHNN, CDR2 SYGVQD (reference sequence). The CDR3 runs 15 residues.

This chain links TRBV29-1 with TRBJ2-2; D gene unclear. The CDR3 runs to 12 residues. Germline V gene sequence: CDR1 SQVTM, CDR2 ANQGSEA. The ends were cut back, 2 bases at V and 7 bases at J, with 8 bases in the middle. The CDR3 coding sequence is TGCAGCGTTGAACCCACAGTCGGGGAGCTGTTTTTT. It is translated as CSVEPTVGELFF.

V usage is TRBV28 and J usage is TRBJ1-6; possibly TRBD1 for D (6 bases). The CDR3 spans 14 residues. Germline CDR1 reads MDHEN; CDR2 reads SYDVKM. Trimming pared 10 bases from V and 6 bases from J, leaving 16 bases between. As DNA, the CDR3 is TGTGCCACCAAACAGGGTTTGTCTAATTCACCCCTCCACTTT. Protein: CATKQGLSNSPLHF.

V is TRBV6-5 and J is TRBJ2-2; 10 bases are a match to TRBD1. Germline V CDR1 and CDR2: MNHEY, SVGAGI. Losses at the gene ends were 6 bases for V and 6 bases for J; bases not matched to a gene: 4. CDR3 length: 14 amino acids. CDR3 DNA: TGTGCCAGCAGACGACAGGGGGCCGCCGGGGAGCTGTTTTTT. It translates to CASRRQGAAGELFF.

V is TRBV18 and J is TRBJ2-1; possibly TRBD2 for D (5 bases). The V end was cut by 6 bases, the J end by 5 bases, with 14 bases between. In germline, CDR1 is KGHSH, CDR2 LQKENI. The CDR3 runs to 14 residues. The CDR3 nucleotides are TGTGCCAGCTCCCCCGGGGTAGACAACAATGAGCAGTTCTTC. Encoded protein: CASSPGVDNNEQFF. Full variable domain (missing parts from reference TRBV18 and TRBJ2-1): NAGVMQNPRHLVRRRGQEARLRCSPMKGHSHVYWYRQLPEEGLKFMVYLQKENIIDESGMPKERFSAEFPKEGPSILRIQQVVRGDSAAYFCASSPGVDNNEQFFGPGTRLTVL.

The chain combines TRBV7-3 with TRBJ2-7; no firm D call. The germline V gene encodes CDR1 SGHTA and CDR2 FQGTGA. The CDR3 is 14 amino acids. The V end lost 5 bases, the J end lost 5 bases, and 16 bases lay between the germline ends. The CDR3 nucleotides are TGTGCCAGCAGCCCCACCGGGTTGGAGAACGAGCAGTACTTC. As protein: CASSPTGLENEQYF.

The V call is TRBV7-9, the J call TRBJ1-2; D is uncertain. Germline CDR1 is SEHNR and CDR2 is FQNEAQ (reference sequence). Deletions cut 7 bases from V and 1 base from J, with 10 bases between. The CDR3 spans 13 residues. The chain's CDR3 is CASTQTVNYGYTF. The CDR3 DNA follows: TGTGCCAGCACCCAGACGGTTAACTATGGCTACACCTTC.

About this clone itself: This CDR3 is also generated by other DNA sequences in the sample. The genes are TRBV2 and TRBJ2-5; D is unresolved. There are 13 residues in the CDR3. V was shortened by 3 bases and J by 2 bases, with 7 bases between the two germline ends. Looked up from germline, CDR1 is SNHLY and CDR2 is FYNNEI. The CDR3 nucleotides read TGTGCCAGCAGTGAGGAGCGACAAGAGACCCAGTACTTC. Translation: CASSEERQETQYF.